The sample holds a few counts of the clone carrying this TCR beta chain. Antigen specificity is unknown. This specimen belongs to a study of T cell repertoires in cytomegalovirus infection. TCRdb reanalysed the reads using MiXCR and keeps one entry per CDR3 protein. The sample lists 300,000 to 400,000 distinct CDR3 sequences, approximately 32% occurring once. CDR3 length equals 14 residues. V lost 4 bases, J lost 4 bases, and 11 bases lay in between. Germline lookup yields CDR1 LNHDA and CDR2 SQIVND (reference sequence). The specimen was cultured PBMCs, collected from culture after CMV antigen stimulation. The receptor was isolated from a human donor in good health (CMV status not recorded). Some clones in this sample may be carry-over from other donors' samples. V is TRBV19 and J is TRBJ1-5; D is ambiguous. CDR3 coding DNA: TGTGCCAGTAGTACAGGCCATTCGAATCAGCCCCAGCATTTT. Protein product: CASSTGHSNQPQHF.